A selection of T cell receptor beta chains follows, all from one sample in a study of yellow fever vaccine responses in identical twins. In TCRdb, the RT-PCR reads were re-called with MiXCR into one record per CDR3 protein. The sample lists roughly 36,000 distinct CDR3 sequences; less than 70% were seen once. Sequenced here: T cells from blood (PBMCs), unsorted or a sorted subset (not recorded which), sampled before or after yellow fever vaccination (not recorded which). These receptors were taken from a woman aged 18-29 years who received the yellow fever vaccine. CDR3s include the opening cysteine and the closing phenylalanine or tryptophan. D genes are given only for firm matches. Clone sizes are given selectively: once, few, many, or a class where the clone is expanded.

clone size	V gene	J gene	D gene	CDR3 protein	CDR3 DNA
.	TRBV3-1	TRBJ2-2	TRBD2	CASSQGLAGSGELFF	TGTGCCAGCAGCCAGGGACTAGCGGGTTCCGGGGAGCTGTTTTTT
.	TRBV4-1	TRBJ1-1	.	CASSQDRDTEAFF	TGCGCCAGCAGCCAAGACAGGGATACTGAAGCTTTCTTT
.	TRBV28	TRBJ2-7	.	CASGQPPYEQYF	TGTGCCAGTGGACAGCCGCCCTACGAGCAGTACTTC
.	TRBV11-3	TRBJ1-6	.	CASSLDRDSPLHF	TGTGCCAGCAGCTTAGACAGGGACTCACCCCTCCACTTT
once	TRBV2	TRBJ1-1	.	CASRDRVNTEAFF	TGTGCCAGCAGGGACAGAGTGAACACTGAAGCTTTCTTT
.	TRBV5-1	TRBJ1-1	TRBD1	CASSLWQGANTEAFF	TGCGCCAGCAGCTTGTGGCAGGGGGCGAACACTGAAGCTTTCTTT
.	TRBV6-5	TRBJ2-3	TRBD2	CASSYGGGFGDTQYF	TGTGCCAGCAGTTACGGCGGGGGGTTTGGGGATACGCAGTATTTT
.	TRBV3-1	TRBJ2-2	.	CASSLLRSVGGELFF	TGTGCCAGCAGCCTACTCCGGAGTGTTGGCGGGGAGCTGTTTTTT
.	TRBV5-4	TRBJ1-1	.	CASSLEQRNTEAFF	TGTGCCAGCAGCTTGGAACAACGAAACACTGAAGCTTTCTTT
.	TRBV11-2	TRBJ2-5	TRBD2	CASTYEGLAGVRSETQYF	TGTGCCAGCACCTATGAGGGACTAGCGGGAGTCAGGAGTGAGACCCAGTACTTC
few	TRBV7-6	TRBJ1-2	.	CASSLVDTNGYTF	TGTGCCAGCAGCTTAGTGGACACGAATGGCTACACCTTC
.	TRBV9	TRBJ2-1	TRBD1	CASSVVPGGSYNEQFF	TGTGCCAGCAGCGTAGTTCCAGGGGGCTCCTACAATGAGCAGTTCTTC
.	TRBV11-3	TRBJ2-2	.	CASSLRGPITGELFF	TGTGCCAGCAGCTTGCGGGGACCCATAACCGGGGAGCTGTTTTTT